This T cell receptor (beta chain) was profiled in a study of Tregs in tolerant kidney transplant recipients. Thawed PBMCs were FACS-sorted into unstimulated CD4+CD25+CD127- regulatory T cells, CD4+CD25- non-regulatory cells, CD4 and CD8 cells. Data came from immunoSEQ multiplex PCR; TCRdb stores just in-frame clones and leaves some out. The sample contains approximately 90,000 clones, 90% to 95% of which appear only once. Study findings and constraints: Validation in larger populations is needed because few patients were studied.

A note on this clone: The antigen is undetermined.

The specimen was CD8+ T cells from blood. The clonotype was recovered from a human donor in good health.

DNA for the CDR3: TGTGCCAGCCCACCTTATGAAGCTTTCTTT. This codes for CASPPYEAFF. The chain recombines TRBV2 with TRBJ1-1; D gene uncertain. CDR3 length: 10 residues. Germline values: CDR1 SNHLY, CDR2 FYNNEI. With 8 bases removed from V and 7 bases from J, the gap between germline ends came to 8 bases.